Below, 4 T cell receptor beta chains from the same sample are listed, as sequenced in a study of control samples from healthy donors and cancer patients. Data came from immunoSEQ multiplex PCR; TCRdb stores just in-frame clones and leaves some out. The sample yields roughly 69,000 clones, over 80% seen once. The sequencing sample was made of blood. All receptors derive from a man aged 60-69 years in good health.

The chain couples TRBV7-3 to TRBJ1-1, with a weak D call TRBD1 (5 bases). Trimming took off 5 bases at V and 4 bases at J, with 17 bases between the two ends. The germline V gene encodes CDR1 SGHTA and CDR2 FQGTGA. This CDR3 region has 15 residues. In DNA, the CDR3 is TGTGCCAGCAGCCCATACGGAGGGGTTGGCACTGAAGCTTTCTTT. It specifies CASSPYGGVGTEAFF.

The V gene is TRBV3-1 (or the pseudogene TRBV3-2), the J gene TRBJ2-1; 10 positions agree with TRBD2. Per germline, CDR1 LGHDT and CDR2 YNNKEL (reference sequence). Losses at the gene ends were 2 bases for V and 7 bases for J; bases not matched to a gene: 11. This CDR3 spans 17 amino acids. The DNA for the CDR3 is TGTGCCAGCAGCCAACTAGCGGGAGCCGTTAGAGGGAATGAGCAGTTCTTC. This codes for CASSQLAGAVRGNEQFF.

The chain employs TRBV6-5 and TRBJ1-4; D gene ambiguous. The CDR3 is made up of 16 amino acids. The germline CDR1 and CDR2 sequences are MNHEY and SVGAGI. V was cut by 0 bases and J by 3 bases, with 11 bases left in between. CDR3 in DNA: TGTGCCAGCAGTTACTCGAAGAGGGTCCCTAATGAAAAACTGTTTTTT. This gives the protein CASSYSKRVPNEKLFF.

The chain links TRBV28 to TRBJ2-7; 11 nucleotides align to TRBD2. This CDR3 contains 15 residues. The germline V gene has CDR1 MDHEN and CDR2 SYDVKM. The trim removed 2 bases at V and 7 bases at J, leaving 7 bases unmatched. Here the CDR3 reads CASSLLAGGPWEQYF. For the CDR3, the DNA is TGTGCCAGCAGTTTACTAGCGGGAGGACCGTGGGAGCAGTACTTC.